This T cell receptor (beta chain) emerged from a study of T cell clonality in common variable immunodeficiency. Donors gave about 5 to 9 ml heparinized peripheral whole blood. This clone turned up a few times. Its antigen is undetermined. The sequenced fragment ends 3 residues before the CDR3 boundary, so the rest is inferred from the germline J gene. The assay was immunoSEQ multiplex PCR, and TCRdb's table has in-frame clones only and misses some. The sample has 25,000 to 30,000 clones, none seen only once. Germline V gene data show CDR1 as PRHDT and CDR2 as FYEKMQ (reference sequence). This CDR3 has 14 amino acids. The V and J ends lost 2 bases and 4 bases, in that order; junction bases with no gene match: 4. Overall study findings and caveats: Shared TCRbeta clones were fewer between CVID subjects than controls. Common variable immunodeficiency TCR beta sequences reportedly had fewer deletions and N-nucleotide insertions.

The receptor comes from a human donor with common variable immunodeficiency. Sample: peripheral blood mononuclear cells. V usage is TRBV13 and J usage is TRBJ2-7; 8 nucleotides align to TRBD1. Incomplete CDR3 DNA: TGTGCCAGCAGCTTAAGACAGGGGAATTACGAG. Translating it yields CASSLRQGNYE. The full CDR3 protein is CASSLRQGNYEQYF. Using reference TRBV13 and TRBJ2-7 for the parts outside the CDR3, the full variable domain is AAGVIQSPRHLIKEKRETATLKCYPIPRHDTVYWYQQGPGQDPQFLISFYEKMQSDKGSIPDRFSAQQFSDYHSELNMSSLELGDSALYFCASSLRQGNYEQYFGPGTRLTVT.